The T cell receptor beta chain described here comes from a study of regulatory T cells in long-lasting Graves disease. Whole-study context: The criterion for persistent Graves' disease was over 5 years of antithyroid drugs with positive TSH receptor antibodies.

The CDR3 runs to 12 residues. Germline CDR1 is LNHDA and CDR2 is SQIVND (reference sequence). With iRepertoire HTBI primers and Arm-PCR of CDR3 regions, TCR beta libraries were built. In the authors' workflow: Across samples, about 56 TRBV and some 14 TRBJ segments were found. TCRdb redid the calling of the multiplex PCR reads with MiXCR, one entry per CDR3 protein. What appears here as the V and J calls and clone size reflects TCRdb's work, not the paper's. The sample has about 660,000 distinct CDR3 sequences, 30% seen once. In the case of this clonotype: Germline and junction disagree at one end, which may indicate a read error.

The time point is: persistent/refractory GD, antithyroid drugs over 5 years with positive TRAb. PBMC RNA served as the TCR library source. The rearrangement links TRBV19 to TRBJ2-1; D uncertain. The input for sequencing was peripheral blood mononuclear cells (PBMCs), taken when the disease was refractory, from a patient treated with antithyroid drugs. The TCR comes from a female donor with Graves disease. CDR3 in amino acids: CASSIGYNGQFF. The CDR3 bases are TGTGCCAGTAGTATAGGGTACAATGGGCAGTTCTTC. Variable domain in full (rest from reference TRBV19 and TRBJ2-1): DGGITQSPKYLFRKEGQNVTLSCEQNLNHDAMYWYRQDPGQGLRLIYYSQIVNDFQKGDIAEGYSVSREKKESFPLTVTSAQKNPTAFYLCASSIGYNGQFFGPGTRLTVL.